This paragraph reports one T cell receptor (beta chain). The antigen is undetermined. A read error is possible here, since a much larger clone lies one base away. It is likely a read error, because the conserved phenylalanine at the end of the CDR3 is missing. TCRdb redid the calling of the 5' RACE reads with MiXCR, one entry per CDR3 protein. The sample has roughly 470,000 distinct CDR3 sequences; 13% to 15% are singletons. V shed 5 bases, J shed 3 bases, and the junction held 3 bases outside the gene matches. The germline V gene encodes CDR1 MNHEY and CDR2 SVGEGT. The CDR3 extends over 15 amino acids. The data were obtained in a study of identical twins. Regarding the study as a whole: Beta clonotypes that were abundant in cord blood contained fewer insertions, a pattern absent from memory repertoires. Not following the same donors, the study drew its conclusions from cross-sectional statistical analysis.

The data were also submitted as part of a second study, on yellow fever vaccine responses in identical twins.

Sample: CD4+ T cells sorted from blood. This chain uses TRBV6-2 or TRBV6-3 with TRBJ1-5; 11 bases map to TRBD1. This TCR was sampled from a woman aged 18-30 years in good health. The CDR3 here is CASSPDRGLNQPQHY. The CDR3 coding sequence is TGTGCCAGCAGTCCGGACAGGGGGCTCAATCAGCCCCAGCATTAT.